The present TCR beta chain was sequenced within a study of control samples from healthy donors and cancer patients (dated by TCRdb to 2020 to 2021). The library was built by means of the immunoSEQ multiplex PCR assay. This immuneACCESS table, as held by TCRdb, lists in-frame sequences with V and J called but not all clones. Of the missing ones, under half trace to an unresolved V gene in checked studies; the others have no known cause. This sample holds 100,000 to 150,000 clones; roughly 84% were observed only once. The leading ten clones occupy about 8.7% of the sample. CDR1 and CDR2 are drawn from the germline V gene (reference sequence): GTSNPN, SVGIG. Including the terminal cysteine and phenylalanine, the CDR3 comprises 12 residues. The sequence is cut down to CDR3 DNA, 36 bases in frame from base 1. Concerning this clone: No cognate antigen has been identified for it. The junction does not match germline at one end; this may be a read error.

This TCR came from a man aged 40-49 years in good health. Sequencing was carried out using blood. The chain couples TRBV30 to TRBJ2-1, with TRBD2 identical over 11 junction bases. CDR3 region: CAWSDLAGGLVF. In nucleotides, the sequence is TGTGCCTGGAGTGACCTAGCGGGGGGCCTCGTCTTC.